Below are 2 T cell receptor beta chains sequenced from a single sample in a study of blood T cells in healthy people across ages. The authors ran a second PCR of 7 to 11 cycles using a sample-barcoded 5' primer and a J-beta primer mix. TCRdb ran MiXCR on the 5' RACE reads and lists one entry per CDR3 protein. This sample has hundreds of thousands of distinct CDR3 sequences; around 21% occur once, and the top ten carry approximately 3.7%. The source material was blood. These receptors were taken from a man between 65 and 85 years old in good health.

V is TRBV5-1 and J is TRBJ2-2, with a tentative D call TRBD1 (6 bases). CDR3 length: 15 amino acids. Germline CDR1 reads SGHRS; CDR2 reads YFSETQ. V dropped 0 bases and J dropped 3 bases, with 9 bases sitting between them. This CDR3 reads CASSLEGDDTGELFF. CDR3 sequence (DNA): TGCGCCAGCAGCTTGGAGGGGGATGACACCGGGGAGCTGTTTTTT.

This chain links TRBV6-5 with TRBJ1-3; 8 nucleotides match TRBD1. The length of the CDR3 is 14 residues. Germline CDR1 MNHEY, CDR2 SVGAGI. V lost 5 bases and J lost 5; bases outside the gene matches: 5. CDR3 DNA: TGTGCCAGCAGTCTGAGACAGGGGAGAAACACCATATATTTT. It translates to CASSLRQGRNTIYF.